This T cell receptor (beta chain) comes out of a study of blood T cell repertoires in COVID-19. Here immunoSEQ multiplex PCR was the method, and the copy in TCRdb shows in-frame clones only, minus some. In the table there are approximately 220,000 clones, 80% to 85% of which are singletons. This clonotype was obtained from a woman in her thirties who had recovered from COVID-19. Material: peripheral blood.

CDR3 DNA: TGTGCCAGCACCTTGGACAGAGGGGCCGGGGAGACCCAGTACTTC. It translates to CASTLDRGAGETQYF. The rearrangement joins TRBV2 to TRBJ2-5, with D perhaps TRBD1 (6 bases). Germline CDR1 reads SNHLY; CDR2 reads FYNNEI. The length of the CDR3 is 15 residues. V was cut by 7 bases and J by 5 bases, with 20 bases left in between.